A selection of T cell receptor beta chains follows, all from one sample in a study of blood T cell repertoires in COVID-19. Assay: immunoSEQ multiplex PCR; the TCRdb copy retains only in-frame clones and omits some. The table includes some 75,000 clones, roughly 90% detected once. The sample taken for sequencing was peripheral blood. The origin of the receptors is a man aged 60 to 75 with acute or convalescent COVID-19. Both conserved end residues are trimmed from each CDR3. The order of the fields is J gene, CDR3 length, V gene, CDR3 protein.

>TRBJ2-7|10|TRBV5-1
ASSLMGGEQY
>TRBJ2-7|11|TRBV29-1
SVDSAGTAEQY
>TRBJ1-2|13|TRBV30
AWSARQGALDGYT
>TRBJ2-3|10|TRBV6-5
ASSGGALGQY
>TRBJ2-1|9|TRBV19
ASSISAEQF
>TRBJ2-7|9|TRBV12-3/TRBV12-4
ASLQAGEQY
>TRBJ2-7|14|TRBV19
ASSFREGAGSYEQY
>TRBJ2-7|16|TRBV14
ASSQDPPLAGGTYEQY
>TRBJ2-3|14|TRBV19
ASSRTSGGYTDTQY
>TRBJ2-3|13|TRBV7-3
ASSADRGWTDTQY
>TRBJ2-1|14|TRBV4-2
ASSLGQPSSYNEQF
>TRBJ2-7|14|TRBV5-1
ASSPYEGQGRYEQY
>TRBJ2-7|11|TRBV28
ASSYPPGDEQY
>TRBJ2-3|15|TRBV5-1
ASSLKGRGMRTDTQY
>TRBJ2-7|16|TRBV7-8
ASSLKLASGRDSYEQY
>TRBJ1-1|11|TRBV10-2
ASKDSGNTEAF
>TRBJ1-4|9|TRBV29-1
SATGMEKLF
>TRBJ1-1|11|TRBV29-1
SVLTGGDTEAF
>TRBJ2-7|13|TRBV6-2/TRBV6-3
ASSYEARSVHEQY
>TRBJ2-1|16|TRBV9
ASSVGEISGRPYNEQF
>TRBJ1-2|11|TRBV7-9
ASSPTEIYGYT
>TRBJ2-1|13|TRBV5-6
ASPLRREGCNEQF
>TRBJ2-4|12|TRBV4-1
ASSLGTARNIQY
>TRBJ2-2|12|TRBV11-2
ASSLAGGTGELF
>TRBJ1-2|9|TRBV5-6
ASSSTGTYT
>TRBJ2-7|13|TRBV4-2
ASSQAREGRYEQY
>TRBJ2-1|12|TRBV5-5
ASSSPLEYNEQF
>TRBJ1-2|11|TRBV20-1
SASHRGNYGYT
>TRBJ2-3|13|TRBV7-9
ASSELASATDTQY
>TRBJ1-4|12|TRBV10-2
ASRGTGRDEKLF
>TRBJ1-1|17|TRBV4-1
ASSQDRVAGTGWNTEAF
>TRBJ2-5|14|TRBV5-1
ASSIGTSAYQETQY
>TRBJ1-3|13|TRBV3-1/TRBV3-2
ASSLNTGGLNTIY
>TRBJ2-3|12|TRBV5-1
ASSPKSSTDTQY
>TRBJ2-7|12|TRBV24-1
ATSDSTDRHEQY
>TRBJ1-4|12|TRBV2
ASGFGTVNEKLF
>TRBJ2-7|13|TRBV14
ASSSGTSGSYEQY
>TRBJ2-7|11|TRBV9
ASWAPTSYEQY
>TRBJ1-3|13|TRBV18
ASSLDRSSGNTIY
>TRBJ1-5|12|TRBV5-6
ASSLYGGNQPQH
>TRBJ2-5|16|TRBV3-1/TRBV3-2
ASSPGIAGGDSQETQY
>TRBJ2-7|13|TRBV24-1
ATSDPGSPTYEQY
>TRBJ1-1|15|TRBV5-1
ASSLQFQGLVNTEAF
>TRBJ1-4|12|TRBV6-5
ASREGQLAEKLF
>TRBJ1-1|10|TRBV7-9
ASSSGGTEAF
>TRBJ2-2|12|TRBV5-4
ASSLDRVGGELF
>TRBJ1-3|14|TRBV12-5
ASGPPGTGLGNTIY
>TRBJ2-5|11|TRBV29-1
SVGGDTQETQY
>TRBJ1-1|14|TRBV29-1
SVGGGTGLMNTEAF
>TRBJ2-2|13|TRBV29-1
SVNSAGRTSGELF
>TRBJ2-1|12|TRBV5-1
ASGEQGAHNEQF
>TRBJ2-5|14|TRBV9
ASSLGLAVGEETQY
>TRBJ2-7|13|TRBV5-1
ASSYTSGGAYEQY
>TRBJ2-7|13|TRBV7-8
ASSFGQGAQYEQY
>TRBJ1-2|15|TRBV5-1
ASSDRDSGGSNYGYT